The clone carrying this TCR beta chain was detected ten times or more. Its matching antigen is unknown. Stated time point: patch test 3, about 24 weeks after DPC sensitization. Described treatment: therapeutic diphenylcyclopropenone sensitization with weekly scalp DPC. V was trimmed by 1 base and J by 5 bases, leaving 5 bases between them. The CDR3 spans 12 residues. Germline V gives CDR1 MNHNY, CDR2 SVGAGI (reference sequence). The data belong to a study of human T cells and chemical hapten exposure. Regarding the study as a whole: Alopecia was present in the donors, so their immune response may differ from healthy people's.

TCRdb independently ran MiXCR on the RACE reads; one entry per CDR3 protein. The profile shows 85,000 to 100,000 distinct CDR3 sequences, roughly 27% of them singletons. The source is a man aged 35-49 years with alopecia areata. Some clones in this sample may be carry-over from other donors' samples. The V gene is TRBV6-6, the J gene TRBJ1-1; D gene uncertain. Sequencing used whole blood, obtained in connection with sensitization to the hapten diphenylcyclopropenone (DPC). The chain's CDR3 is CASSYYETEAFF. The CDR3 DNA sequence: TGTGCCAGCAGTTACTACGAAACTGAAGCTTTCTTT.